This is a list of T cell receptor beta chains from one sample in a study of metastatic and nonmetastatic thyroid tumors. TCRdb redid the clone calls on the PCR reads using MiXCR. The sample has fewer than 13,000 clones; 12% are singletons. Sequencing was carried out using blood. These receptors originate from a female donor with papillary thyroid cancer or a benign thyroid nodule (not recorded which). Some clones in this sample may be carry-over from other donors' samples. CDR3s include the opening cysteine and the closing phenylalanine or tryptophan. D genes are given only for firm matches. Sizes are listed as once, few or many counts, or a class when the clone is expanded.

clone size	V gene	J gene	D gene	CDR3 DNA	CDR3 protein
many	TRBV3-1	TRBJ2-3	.	TGTGCCAGCAGCCAATATCCTAGCACAGATACGCAGTATTTT	CASSQYPSTDTQYF
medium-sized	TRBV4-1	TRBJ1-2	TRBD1	TGCGCCAGCAGCCAAGATAGGGGGCAGGGCTATGGCTACACCTTC	CASSQDRGQGYGYTF
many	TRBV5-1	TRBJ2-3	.	TGCGCCAGCAGCCCAACGAGGATCACAGATACGCAGTATTTT	CASSPTRITDTQYF
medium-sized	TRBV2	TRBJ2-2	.	TGTGCCAGCAGCCAGACAGCGAACACCGGGGAGCTGTTTTTT	CASSQTANTGELFF
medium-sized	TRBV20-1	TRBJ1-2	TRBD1	TGCAGTGCGCGGACAGGGGGCGATGAGGGCTACACCTTC	CSARTGGDEGYTF
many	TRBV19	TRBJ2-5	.	TGTGCCAGTAGTAATGACAAAACTAGACAAGAGACCCAGTACTTC	CASSNDKTRQETQYF
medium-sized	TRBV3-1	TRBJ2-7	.	TGTGCCAGCAGCCAGAAGCGGGTAGCTACTCCCTACGAGCAGTACTTC	CASSQKRVATPYEQYF
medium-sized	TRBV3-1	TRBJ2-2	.	TGTGCCAGCAGCCAAGGAGCCGGGGAGCTGTTTTTT	CASSQGAGELFF
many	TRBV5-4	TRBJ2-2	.	TGTGCCAGCAGCTTGGGGGCAGGGATGACCGGGGAGCTGTTTTTT	CASSLGAGMTGELFF
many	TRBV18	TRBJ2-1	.	TGTGCCAGCTCACCAACTTTGGCCAGGGAGTATGGGAATGAGCAGTTCTTC	CASSPTLAREYGNEQFF